The 26 T cell receptor beta chains listed next were all sequenced from one sample in a study of blood T cell repertoires in COVID-19. Profiling relied on immunoSEQ multiplex PCR, and the TCRdb table lists in-frame clones only, not all of them. The sample contains around 380,000 clones, about 80% of which appear only once. The sequencing input was peripheral blood. All receptors derive from a human donor with acute or convalescent COVID-19. The donor label of this sample is uncertain.

Worth noting for this clone: This sample includes further DNA sequences coding for the same CDR3. The genes are TRBV5-1 and TRBJ1-2, with a tentative D call TRBD1 (6 bases). The germline CDR1 and CDR2 sequences are SGHRS and YFSETQ. This CDR3 comprises 13 residues. Trimming pared 2 bases from V and 4 bases from J, leaving 9 bases between. For the CDR3, the DNA is TGCGCCAGCAGCTTTGACAGGTCCTATGGCTACACCTTC. It encodes CASSFDRSYGYTF.

The chain recombines TRBV5-1 with TRBJ2-1; TRBD1 matches at 8 bases. Germline trimming cut 0 bases from V and 9 bases from J; bases unmatched to any gene: 5. Germline lookup yields CDR1 SGHRS and CDR2 YFSETQ. The CDR3 sequence is 14 residues long. This CDR3 reads CASSLGHRGVEQFF. CDR3 sequence (DNA): TGCGCCAGCAGCTTGGGGCACAGGGGGGTTGAGCAGTTCTTC. Complete variable domain (other parts from reference TRBV5-1 and TRBJ2-1): KAGVTQTPRYLIKTRGQQVTLSCSPISGHRSVSWYQQTPGQGLQFLFEYFSETQRNKGNFPGRFSGRQFSNSRSEMNVSTLELGDSALYLCASSLGHRGVEQFFGPGTRLTVL.

V is TRBV18 and J is TRBJ2-7, with 7 bases identical to TRBD2. This CDR3 comprises 15 residues. CDR1 KGHSH and CDR2 LQKENI come from the germline V gene. J was trimmed by 1 base and V by 2 bases; bases with no gene match: 5. CDR3: CASSPISGDSYEQYF. CDR3 nucleotides: TGTGCCAGCTCACCAATAAGCGGGGATTCCTACGAGCAGTACTTC.

The chain is built from TRBV6-6 and TRBJ2-7, with TRBD2 matching over 11 bases. The germline V gene has CDR1 MNHNY and CDR2 SVGAGI (reference sequence). The CDR3 is 14 amino acids. Trimming at V came to 8 bases and at J to 3 bases, leaving 6 bases not matched to a gene. The CDR3 is CASHSTSGVYEQYF. DNA for the CDR3: TGTGCCAGCCATTCGACTAGCGGGGTCTACGAGCAGTACTTC.

The chain couples TRBV19 to TRBJ1-2; D ambiguous. Germline loops: CDR1 LNHDA, CDR2 SQIVND (reference sequence). This CDR3 is built from 14 residues. V was pared by 4 bases and J by 4 bases, with 13 bases between. CDR3 amino acids: CASSSRSGGYGYTF. The DNA for the CDR3 is TGTGCCAGTAGTAGTCGGTCGGGAGGCTATGGCTACACCTTC.

This chain connects TRBV11-2 to TRBJ1-6; no definite D call. This CDR3 region has 14 residues. V shed 3 bases and J shed 9 bases, with 12 bases lying between them. Germline CDR1 is SGHAT and CDR2 is FQNNGV. The chain's CDR3 is CASSFQVPSSPLHF. The DNA for the CDR3 is TGTGCCAGCAGCTTTCAGGTCCCGAGTTCACCCCTCCACTTT.

This clone occurred a few times. The V and J genes are TRBV27 and TRBJ1-5; 9 nucleotides align to TRBD1. V was pared by 8 bases and J by 2 bases, with 4 bases of the junction left unmatched. CDR1 and CDR2 from the germline V gene are MNHEY and SMNVEV (reference sequence). The CDR3 spans 14 residues. The chain's CDR3 is CASGRQGGNQPQHF. The CDR3 nucleotides read TGTGCCAGCGGGAGACAGGGGGGCAATCAGCCCCAGCATTTT.

This clone was counted a single time. The genes are TRBV14 and TRBJ1-6; 7 nucleotides align to TRBD1. J lost 7 bases, V lost 4 bases, and 7 bases had no gene match. From germline, CDR1 is SGHDN and CDR2 FVKESK. This CDR3 contains 15 residues. In DNA, the CDR3 is TGTGCCAGCAGCCTCTTGGACAGGAGGAATTCACCCCTCCACTTT. Amino acids: CASSLLDRRNSPLHF.

CDR3 amino acids: CASTRGTEAFF. DNA for the CDR3: TGTGCCAGCACCCGGGGGACTGAAGCTTTCTTT. The chain combines TRBV5-6 with TRBJ1-1; D might be TRBD1 (5 bases). The V gene lost 6 bases and the J gene lost 5 bases, with 8 bases spanning the gap. The CDR3 contains 11 residues. Per the germline V gene, CDR1 is SGHDT and CDR2 is YYEEEE.

A few counts support this clone. The chain recombines TRBV5-1 with TRBJ2-7; tentative D call: TRBD2 (5 bases). Looked up from germline, CDR1 is SGHRS and CDR2 is YFSETQ. Between the trimmed V and J ends, which lost 0 bases and 6 bases, there was a span of 10 bases. This CDR3 is built from 13 residues. DNA of the CDR3: TGCGCCAGCAGCTTGGAATCTAGCCCCGAGCAGTACTTC. Its translation: CASSLESSPEQYF.

This clone was detected once. V and J are TRBV2 and TRBJ1-4; 10 bases are shared with TRBD1. Trimming at V came to 7 bases and at J to 3 bases, leaving 5 bases not matched to a gene. Germline V lookup: CDR1 SNHLY, CDR2 FYNNEI. The CDR3 covers 15 residues. This CDR3 reads CASKTGGTSNEKLFF. In DNA form, the CDR3 reads TGTGCCAGCAAGACAGGGGGCACTTCTAATGAAAAACTGTTTTTT.

The chain uses TRBV14 and TRBJ1-2; tentative D call: TRBD1 (5 bases). Germline CDR1 SGHDN, CDR2 FVKESK. Trimming took off 3 bases at V and 7 bases at J, with 15 bases between the two ends. The CDR3 has 14 amino acids. The CDR3 bases are TGTGCCAGCAGCCACCCCCAGGGAGGCTCTGGCTACACCTTC. It translates to CASSHPQGGSGYTF.

V is TRBV2 and J is TRBJ2-3; D gene unclear. In germline, CDR1 is SNHLY, CDR2 FYNNEI. This CDR3 comprises 11 residues. The ends were cut back, 7 bases at V and 12 bases at J, with 14 bases in the middle. The DNA for the CDR3 is TGTGCCAGCACCATGGGCCCGCCACAGTATTTT. Its protein is CASTMGPPQYF.

The V call is TRBV5-4, the J call TRBJ2-1; 10 bases fit TRBD1. The V gene end was trimmed by 4 bases and the J gene end by 8 bases; junction bases not matched to a gene: 9. Germline CDR1 reads SGHNT; CDR2 reads YYREEE (reference sequence). The CDR3 is made up of 15 amino acids. CDR3 protein: CASSRGQGGRYEQFF. DNA for the CDR3: TGTGCCAGCAGCCGTGGACAGGGGGGTCGATATGAGCAGTTCTTC.

The CDR3, as DNA: TGTGCCAGCAGTAAACAGGGGGCGCTTAGAGGCTACACCTTC. As protein: CASSKQGALRGYTF. The chain joins TRBV28 to TRBJ1-2; 9 positions match TRBD1. CDR3 length equals 14 residues. The V gene's germline CDR1 is MDHEN and CDR2 SYDVKM. The V and J ends lost 5 bases and 8 bases, in that order; junction bases with no gene match: 9.

The rearrangement uses TRBV9 and TRBJ2-3, with TRBD1 as a possible D gene (7 bases). Germline values: CDR1 SGDLS, CDR2 YYNGEE. The CDR3 has 16 residues. V lost 4 bases to trimming and J lost 2 bases, with 17 bases between them. This chain's CDR3 is CASSLRQGGFTDTQYF. The CDR3 DNA reads TGTGCCAGCAGCCTGAGGCAGGGGGGTTTCACAGATACGCAGTATTTT.

The chain uses TRBV6-2 or TRBV6-3 and TRBJ2-7; 9 nucleotides line up with TRBD2. With 2 bases clipped from V and 3 bases from J, the junction kept 11 bases outside the gene matches. This CDR3 contains 17 residues. Germline V gives CDR1 MNHEY, CDR2 SVGEGT. CDR3 sequence (DNA): TGTGCCAGCAGTTACGGGGGGACTAGCAAGTCGTTCTACGAGCAGTACTTC. It specifies CASSYGGTSKSFYEQYF.

The V call is TRBV11-2, the J call TRBJ2-5, with 9 positions matching TRBD1. Germline trimming cut 5 bases from V and 5 bases from J; bases unmatched to any gene: 3. Per the germline V gene, CDR1 is SGHAT and CDR2 is FQNNGV. The CDR3 length is 13 residues. CDR3 region: CASSQDRGETQYF. In DNA form, the CDR3 reads TGTGCCAGCAGCCAAGACAGGGGGGAGACCCAGTACTTC. Supplemented by reference TRBV11-2 and TRBJ2-5, the full variable domain reads EAGVAQSPRYKIIEKRQSVAFWCNPISGHATLYWYQQILGQGPKLLIQFQNNGVVDDSQLPKDRFSAERLKGVDSTLKIQPAKLEDSAVYLCASSQDRGETQYFGPGTRLLVL.

The chain recombines TRBV2 with TRBJ2-1, with D maybe TRBD2 (5 bases). The CDR3 has 13 amino acids. The germline V gene has CDR1 SNHLY and CDR2 FYNNEI. Deletions cut 7 bases from V and 11 bases from J, with 18 bases between. This CDR3 reads CASKAKGPGKQFF. The CDR3 nucleotides are TGTGCCAGCAAAGCCAAAGGTCCCGGGAAGCAGTTCTTC. Complete variable domain (other parts from reference TRBV2 and TRBJ2-1): EPEVTQTPSHQVTQMGQEVILRCVPISNHLYFYWYRQILGQKVEFLVSFYNNEISEKSEIFDDQFSVERPDGSNFTLKIRSTKLEDSAMYFCASKAKGPGKQFFGPGTRLTVL.

The chain combines TRBV29-1 with TRBJ1-2; 11 bases are shared with TRBD1. CDR3 length: 13 amino acids. Losses at the gene ends were 4 bases for V and 8 bases for J; bases not matched to a gene: 6. Germline lookup yields CDR1 SQVTM and CDR2 ANQGSEA. For the CDR3, the DNA is TGCAGCGTTGGGACAGGGGGCGGATTCGGCTACACCTTC. Amino acids: CSVGTGGGFGYTF.

This clone was found a few times. The chain carries TRBV7-9 and TRBJ1-1; D is unresolved. Between the trimmed V and J ends, which lost 0 bases and 0 bases, there was a span of 8 bases. The CDR3 is 15 residues long. Germline values: CDR1 SEHNR, CDR2 FQNEAQ (reference sequence). The chain's CDR3 is CASSLANHMNTEAFF. In nucleotides, the CDR3 is TGTGCCAGCAGCTTAGCCAACCACATGAACACTGAAGCTTTCTTT.

V and J are TRBV3-1 (or the pseudogene TRBV3-2) and TRBJ1-3, with D maybe TRBD1 (6 bases). Germline CDR1 reads LGHDT; CDR2 reads YNNKEL (reference sequence). Between the trimmed V and J ends, which lost 1 base and 5 bases, there was a span of 12 bases. This CDR3 is 15 amino acids long. The CDR3 DNA reads TGTGCCAGCAGCCAAGCAGGGGTCGAGCGAAACACCATATATTTT. Residues: CASSQAGVERNTIYF.

This sequence joins TRBV3-1 (or the pseudogene TRBV3-2) and TRBJ1-2; TRBD1 matches 7 bases. V lost 4 bases to trimming and J lost 2 bases; unmatched junction nucleotides: 7. Germline V gene sequence: CDR1 LGHDT, CDR2 YNNKEL (reference sequence). The CDR3 totals 15 residues. The CDR3 bases are TGTGCCAGCAGCCGTGGCGCAGGGGGGAACTATGGCTACACCTTC. Its translation: CASSRGAGGNYGYTF.

V usage is TRBV6-6 and J usage is TRBJ1-2, with 10 positions matching TRBD1. The CDR3 spans 17 residues. CDR1 and CDR2 (germline): MNHNY, SVGAGI (reference sequence). V lost 6 bases and J lost 0; bases outside the gene matches: 10. The DNA for the CDR3 is TGTGCCAGCAGCCGAACCGGGACAGGGGCAGCTAACTATGGCTACACCTTC. Translation: CASSRTGTGAANYGYTF.

The chain employs TRBV5-1 and TRBJ2-2; D is perhaps TRBD1 (6 bases). The CDR3 extends over 15 amino acids. CDR1 and CDR2 from the germline V gene are SGHRS and YFSETQ. V lost 2 bases and J lost 7, with 15 bases in between. CDR3 protein: CASSLEDRLGGELFF. The CDR3 nucleotides are TGCGCCAGCAGCTTAGAAGACAGGCTCGGCGGGGAGCTGTTTTTT.

This clone was detected a few times. The chain combines TRBV14 with TRBJ2-7, with a tentative D call TRBD2 (5 bases). The CDR3 is 17 residues long. Germline CDR1 is SGHDN and CDR2 is FVKESK. Between the trimmed V and J ends, which lost 0 bases and 4 bases, there was a span of 19 bases. CDR3 DNA: TGTGCCAGCAGCCAAGATGACGTCGGACTTCCGACGTACGAGCAGTACTTC. Amino acid sequence: CASSQDDVGLPTYEQYF.